This T cell receptor (beta chain) was documented in a study of CD8 T cells in Susac syndrome. Random hexamers were used to reverse transcribe the RNA input (about 0.5 to 1 ug). The CDR3 of TCR beta was amplified by immunoSEQ multiplex PCR across 54 Vbeta and 13 Jbeta. Each CDR3 protein gets one entry after TCRdb re-called the immunoSEQ multiplex PCR reads with MiXCR. The table records fewer than 150,000 distinct CDR3 sequences, roughly 96% of them present only once. Sequencing of TCR beta drew on CD8+ and CD4+ T cells from blood. Isolation of CD8+ and CD4+ T cells was performed negatively, whereas enrichment of TEMRA cells was done by FACS. There are 15 residues in the CDR3. Germline V gene sequence: CDR1 SGHTA, CDR2 FQGNSA. Trimming left V 5 bases short and J 2 bases short, with 14 bases between.

The J gene is TRBJ2-3, the V gene TRBV7-2, with a tentative D call TRBD2 (6 bases). Sequencing used CD4+ T cells from PBMCs. The TCR was taken from a human donor in good health. In DNA form, the CDR3 reads TGTGCCAGCAGCCCCCAGGGACTTCCCACAGATACGCAGTATTTT. This codes for CASSPQGLPTDTQYF.